Listed here is a single T cell receptor beta chain. The sample belongs to a study of spatial heterogeneity in lung cancer. Study background: Raw reads showed each unique TCR and UMI combination turning up more than ten times on average.

The time point was: blood at routine non-recurrence follow-up after resection. Tumor, nontumor lung or frozen PBMC supplied whole RNA, sequenced without sorting. A unique molecular identifier was carried by every single TCR cDNA molecule. TCRdb recomputed calls from the 5' RACE reads with MiXCR, one row per CDR3 protein. The table lists 72,000 or so distinct CDR3 sequences, less than 9.5% of them singletons. This CDR3 region has 15 residues. Trimming removed 3 bases from V and 2 bases from J; junction bases left unmatched: 3. The source material was PBMCs, sampled at follow-up. This clonotype was sampled from a female donor with early-stage non-small cell lung cancer. This chain connects TRBV12-3 or TRBV12-4 to TRBJ2-7; 11 bases line up with TRBD2. In DNA form, the CDR3 reads TGTGCCAGCAGTTTTGGGACTAGCGGTCCCTACGAGCAGTACTTC. Amino acids: CASSFGTSGPYEQYF.